Below are 25 T cell receptor beta chains sequenced from a single sample in a study of T cell responses to AZD1222 COVID-19 vaccine (dated by TCRdb to 2020 to 2022). Receptor amplification or capture employed the immunoSEQ multiplex PCR assay. The clones in this table, taken by TCRdb from immuneACCESS, are in-frame only. Not every clone is retained; where verified, under half of the shortfall comes from an unresolved V gene, and the cause of the rest is unknown. For this sample the table gives approximately 77,000 clones, of which 80% to 95% were detected only once. The ten biggest clones cover approximately 5% of the sample. The time point label, as the study defines it: about 28 days (+/-7) after the second vaccine dose. The specimen was peripheral blood, collected 28 days after the second AZD1222 dose. The receptors shown here come from an adult who received the AZD1222 COVID-19 vaccine.

The rearrangement joins TRBV6-1 to TRBJ1-4; D uncertain. CDR1 is MNHNS and CDR2 is SASEGT in the germline V gene. V was trimmed by 3 bases and J by 8 bases, leaving 7 bases between them. The CDR3 is made up of 12 amino acids. The CDR3 reads CASSDMGEKLFF. The CDR3 DNA is TGTGCCAGCAGTGACATGGGAGAAAAACTGTTTTTT.

The rearrangement joins TRBV9 to TRBJ2-2; tentatively, D is TRBD1 (6 bases). Per the germline V gene, CDR1 is SGDLS and CDR2 is YYNGEE. The CDR3 contains 16 residues. The V gene lost 0 bases and the J gene lost 4 bases, with 13 bases spanning the gap. CDR3 region: CASSVEQGRTTGELFF. Here the CDR3 DNA reads TGTGCCAGCAGCGTAGAACAGGGACGGACCACCGGGGAGCTGTTTTTT.

The J gene is TRBJ2-2, the V gene TRBV27; 10 nucleotides line up with TRBD2. The CDR3 is 16 amino acids. Germline CDR1 is MNHEY and CDR2 is SMNVEV (reference sequence). V gave up 0 bases and J gave up 7 bases; unmatched junction bases: 5. CDR3 sequence (DNA): TGTGCCAGCAGTTTATCAGCTAGCGGGAGTTTCGGGGAGCTGTTTTTT. Protein sequence: CASSLSASGSFGELFF.

V and J are TRBV30 and TRBJ1-6; D uncertain. Germline loops: CDR1 GTSNPN, CDR2 SVGIG (reference sequence). The V end lost 6 bases, the J end lost 4 bases, and 19 bases lay between the germline ends. This CDR3 has 16 residues. The CDR3 loop reads CACQVQARGYNSPLHF. The CDR3 DNA reads TGTGCCTGCCAAGTACAAGCTCGCGGGTATAATTCACCCCTCCACTTT.

The rearrangement uses TRBV7-6 and TRBJ1-1, with D possibly being TRBD1 (5 bases). Trimming stripped 5 bases from V and 5 bases from J, with 18 bases between. Germline CDR1 SGHVS, CDR2 FNYEAQ. The CDR3 covers 15 residues. For the CDR3, the DNA is TGTGCCAGCAGCGTAATTGGGGGACTGGGGACTGAAGCTTTCTTT. As protein: CASSVIGGLGTEAFF.

This clone was observed a single time. The J gene is TRBJ2-7, the V gene TRBV6-5, with 12 bases fitting TRBD2. Germline CDR1 reads MNHEY; CDR2 reads SVGAGI. The CDR3 is 14 amino acids. Trimming at V came to 6 bases and at J to 7 bases, leaving 7 bases not matched to a gene. CDR3 region: CASSQTSGGREQYF. CDR3 coding DNA: TGTGCCAGCAGCCAGACTAGCGGGGGACGGGAGCAGTACTTC.

The V gene is TRBV29-1, the J gene TRBJ2-7; TRBD2 might be the D (5 bases). Trimming pared 4 bases from V and 3 bases from J, leaving 7 bases between. CDR3 size: 11 residues. The V gene's germline CDR1 is SQVTM and CDR2 ANQGSEA. The CDR3 nucleotides read TGCAGCGTTGGTCGGGACTACGAGCAGTACTTC. Protein product: CSVGRDYEQYF.

Turning to this clone: The junction does not match germline at one end; this may be a read error. The V call is TRBV6-1, the J call TRBJ2-3; TRBD2 might be the D (5 bases). Germline V gene sequence: CDR1 MNHNS, CDR2 SASEGT. The CDR3 extends over 16 amino acids. The CDR3 DNA reads as TGTGCCAGCAGTGAATTAAGCGGTGGTAGCAGAGATACGCAGTATTTT. It codes for CASSELSGGSRDTQYF.

V is TRBV28 and J is TRBJ1-2, with D perhaps matching TRBD1 (5 bases). CDR3 length: 15 residues. Trimming left V 2 bases short and J 6 bases short, with 16 bases between. Germline V gene sequence: CDR1 MDHEN, CDR2 SYDVKM. CDR3: CASSLAGGIWDGYTF. For the CDR3, the DNA is TGTGCCAGCAGTTTAGCCGGGGGGATCTGGGATGGCTACACCTTC.

The chain recombines TRBV19 with TRBJ1-1; tentatively, D is TRBD1 (6 bases). Trimming stripped 8 bases from V and 2 bases from J, with 24 bases between. In germline, CDR1 is LNHDA, CDR2 SQIVND (reference sequence). The CDR3 sequence is 17 residues long. CDR3 sequence: CASSRATLGGTNTEAFF. The CDR3 DNA is TGTGCCAGTTCTCGGGCAACCCTAGGGGGAACCAACACTGAAGCTTTCTTT.

This chain links TRBV6-5 with TRBJ1-2; no clear D. Per the germline V gene, CDR1 is MNHEY and CDR2 is SVGAGI. The length of the CDR3 is 14 residues. V lost 11 bases and J 2 bases, leaving 18 bases between the germline ends. Here the CDR3 reads CAANSALRNYGYTF. The DNA for the CDR3 is TGTGCCGCCAACTCAGCGCTGAGGAACTATGGCTACACCTTC.

The chain employs TRBV3-1 (or the pseudogene TRBV3-2) and TRBJ1-6; possibly TRBD1 for D (5 bases). Germline CDR1 is LGHDT and CDR2 is YNNKEL (reference sequence). This CDR3 is built from 16 residues. V dropped 3 bases and J dropped 7 bases, with 16 bases sitting between them. The CDR3 region is CASSQGTGSGNSPLHF. CDR3 nucleotides: TGTGCCAGCAGCCAGGGTACAGGTTCGGGAAATTCACCCCTCCACTTT.

The chain carries TRBV9 and TRBJ2-1, with D hard to call. The CDR3 has 16 residues. Germline CDR1 and CDR2: SGDLS and YYNGEE. V was cut by 0 bases and J by 8 bases, with 18 bases left in between. DNA for the CDR3: TGTGCCAGCAGCGTAGGTGGGTTCTCTAGGTATGATGAGCAGTTCTTC. Amino acid sequence: CASSVGGFSRYDEQFF. The variable domain in full, with the rest retrieved from reference TRBV9 and TRBJ2-1, is DSGVTQTPKHLITATGQRVTLRCSPRSGDLSVYWYQQSLDQGLQFLIQYYNGEERAKGNILERFSAQQFPDLHSELNLSSLELGDSALYFCASSVGGFSRYDEQFFGPGTRLTVL.

The V gene is TRBV18, the J gene TRBJ1-2, with D perhaps matching TRBD1 (5 bases). The CDR3 has 14 amino acids. V was shortened by 6 bases and J by 1 base, with 12 bases between the two germline ends. From germline, CDR1 is KGHSH and CDR2 LQKENI. In nucleotides, the CDR3 is TGTGCCAGCTCCCGGGACGGATTTAACTATGGCTACACCTTC. Translation: CASSRDGFNYGYTF.

The chain combines TRBV13 with TRBJ2-7, with TRBD2 as a possible D gene (6 bases). V lost 5 bases to trimming and J lost 2 bases, with 22 bases between them. The CDR3 spans 17 residues. The germline V gene encodes CDR1 PRHDT and CDR2 FYEKMQ (reference sequence). CDR3 loop: CASSPGLRREQTYEQYF. The CDR3 nucleotides are TGTGCCAGCAGCCCCGGCCTGAGGCGGGAACAAACCTACGAGCAGTACTTC. The variable domain in full, with the rest retrieved from reference TRBV13 and TRBJ2-7, is AAGVIQSPRHLIKEKRETATLKCYPIPRHDTVYWYQQGPGQDPQFLISFYEKMQSDKGSIPDRFSAQQFSDYHSELNMSSLELGDSALYFCASSPGLRREQTYEQYFGPGTRLTVT.

This chain connects TRBV19 to TRBJ2-2; D is uncertain. With 5 bases removed from V and 6 bases from J, the gap between germline ends came to 16 bases. This CDR3 is 15 amino acids long. CDR1 and CDR2 (germline): LNHDA, SQIVND (reference sequence). CDR3 DNA: TGTGCCAGTAGTCCCGTCCAAGCTGCGGCCGGGGAGCTGTTTTTT. Its translation is CASSPVQAAAGELFF.

The chain carries TRBV29-1 and TRBJ1-1; possible D gene TRBD1, 5 bases. The V end was cut by 7 bases, the J end by 0 bases, with 12 bases between. CDR1 and CDR2 (germline): SQVTM, ANQGSEA. This CDR3 comprises 13 residues. CDR3 loop: CSGKGRMNTEAFF. For the CDR3, the DNA is TGCAGCGGAAAGGGACGGATGAACACTGAAGCTTTCTTT.

The chain joins TRBV25-1 to TRBJ2-7; D is ambiguous. Germline values: CDR1 MGHDK, CDR2 SYGVNS. V was shortened by 1 base and J by 6 bases, with 7 bases between the two germline ends. The CDR3 is 12 amino acids. CDR3 loop: CASSESGSEQYF. CDR3 in DNA: TGTGCCAGCAGTGAATCCGGGTCCGAGCAGTACTTC.

This chain joins TRBV7-6 and TRBJ2-3; 10 bases map to TRBD1. V lost 4 bases, J lost 6 bases, and 7 bases stayed unmatched. The CDR3 spans 15 residues. Germline CDR1 is SGHVS and CDR2 is FNYEAQ. The CDR3 nucleotides read TGTGCCAGCAGCTCGCCGGGACAGGGGTTGGATACGCAGTATTTT. This encodes CASSSPGQGLDTQYF.

J is TRBJ2-1 and V is TRBV18; TRBD2 aligns across 9 bases. V shed 5 bases and J 7 bases; nucleotides not matched to a gene: 6. CDR1 is KGHSH, CDR2 LQKENI, per germline. The CDR3 runs 14 residues. The CDR3 bases are TGTGCCAGCTCAGGAAGCGGGAGGCGAAATGAGCAGTTCTTC. Protein: CASSGSGRRNEQFF.

This chain joins TRBV27 and TRBJ1-1; weak D call: TRBD1 (5 bases). There are 15 residues in the CDR3. V lost 1 base and J 3 bases, leaving 12 bases between the germline ends. Germline V gene data show CDR1 as MNHEY and CDR2 as SMNVEV (reference sequence). This CDR3 reads CASSLFRVGDTEAFF. DNA of the CDR3: TGTGCCAGCAGTTTATTCAGGGTTGGGGACACTGAAGCTTTCTTT.

V usage is TRBV27 and J usage is TRBJ2-3; perhaps D is TRBD1 or TRBD2 (5 bases each). Per germline, CDR1 MNHEY and CDR2 SMNVEV (reference sequence). CDR3 size: 14 residues. Trimming left V 3 bases short and J 5 bases short, with 12 bases between. CDR3 sequence: CASSFWSGGDTQYF. DNA of the CDR3: TGTGCCAGCAGTTTTTGGTCTGGGGGAGATACGCAGTATTTT.

This clone was counted a single time. The chain is built from TRBV7-9 and TRBJ2-7, with 14 positions matching TRBD2. This CDR3 has 17 residues. Germline assignment: CDR1 SEHNR and CDR2 FQNEAQ (reference sequence). V shed 4 bases and J 3 bases; nucleotides not matched to a gene: 8. The CDR3 DNA reads as TGTGCCAGCAGCTCCTGGGGACTAGCGGGAGATGGCTACGAGCAGTACTTC. It translates to CASSSWGLAGDGYEQYF. Full variable domain (outside the CDR3, taken from reference TRBV7-9 and TRBJ2-7): DTGVSQNPRHKITKRGQNVTFRCDPISEHNRLYWYRQTLGQGPEFLTYFQNEAQLEKSRLLSDRFSAERPKGSFSTLEIQRTEQGDSAMYLCASSSWGLAGDGYEQYFGPGTRLTVT.

The chain employs TRBV7-2 and TRBJ2-7, with 9 bases that match TRBD1. With 0 bases clipped from V and 3 bases from J, the junction kept 3 bases outside the gene matches. Germline lookup yields CDR1 SGHTA and CDR2 FQGNSA. The CDR3 is 15 residues long. The CDR3 protein is CASSLAGTGLYEQYF. In DNA form, the CDR3 reads TGTGCCAGCAGCTTAGCTGGGACAGGGCTCTACGAGCAGTACTTC. The complete variable domain, with remaining parts taken from reference TRBV7-2 and TRBJ2-7, reads GAGVSQSPSNKVTEKGKDVELRCDPISGHTALYWYRQSLGQGLEFLIYFQGNSAPDKSGLPSDRFSAERTGGSVSTLTIQRTQQEDSAVYLCASSLAGTGLYEQYFGPGTRLTVT.

The chain is built from TRBV27 and TRBJ2-2; unclear D gene. Germline V lookup: CDR1 MNHEY, CDR2 SMNVEV (reference sequence). The CDR3 consists of 13 residues. Trimming took off 10 bases at V and 1 base at J, with 10 bases between the two ends. CDR3 sequence: CAIGRRNTGELFF. CDR3 nucleotides: TGTGCCATCGGACGGAGGAACACCGGGGAGCTGTTTTTT.